A single sample is the source of the 29 T cell receptor beta chains below, sequenced in a study of graft-versus-host responses after intestinal transplantation. These receptors have no identified antigens. Method: immunoSEQ multiplex PCR; TCRdb's copy keeps in-frame clones and lacks some. The sample has over 80,000 clones, 91% seen once. Sequencing was performed on unstimulated CD4+ T cells sorted from spleen or lymph node cells, taken before transplant. These TCRs come from a human donor who was the organ donor for an intestinal transplant.

This rearrangement joins TRBV18 to TRBJ1-6; tentative D call: TRBD1 (5 bases). This CDR3 is built from 16 residues. The germline CDR1 and CDR2 sequences are KGHSH and LQKENI. V lost 5 bases and J 8 bases, leaving 19 bases between the germline ends. The CDR3 region is CASSSQQRGTHSPLHF. In DNA form, the CDR3 reads TGTGCCAGCTCATCGCAACAAAGGGGTACCCATTCACCCCTCCACTTT.

V and J are TRBV4-1 and TRBJ1-1, with D unresolved. Germline V gives CDR1 MGHRA, CDR2 YSYEKL. CDR3 size: 14 residues. V shed 4 bases and J shed 4 bases, with 13 bases lying between them. For the CDR3, the DNA is TGCGCCAGCAGCCCCCCTGCGAGTGGCACTGAAGCTTTCTTT. Protein product: CASSPPASGTEAFF.

The gene calls are TRBV6-5 and TRBJ2-5; maybe TRBD2 (5 bases). Trimming removed 2 bases from V and 11 bases from J, with 15 bases in between. The CDR3 totals 13 residues. In germline, CDR1 is MNHEY, CDR2 SVGAGI. DNA for the CDR3: TGTGCCAGCAGTTACACCTCCTCCGGGGATCAGTACTTC. Protein product: CASSYTSSGDQYF.

The V and J genes are TRBV9 and TRBJ2-2; weak D call: TRBD2 (6 bases). CDR1 and CDR2 (germline): SGDLS, YYNGEE. Trimming cost V 3 bases and J 6 bases, with 21 bases left between them. This CDR3 spans 17 amino acids. CDR3: CASSGWGGRSIAGELFF. CDR3 coding DNA: TGTGCCAGCAGCGGGTGGGGAGGCCGCAGCATCGCCGGGGAGCTGTTTTTT.

The chain employs TRBV7-9 and TRBJ2-7; TRBD1 agrees at 10 bases. V trimming: 1 base; J trimming: 5 bases; junction bases outside the gene matches: 5. The CDR3 covers 15 residues. Germline V gene data show CDR1 as SEHNR and CDR2 as FQNEAQ (reference sequence). The CDR3 here is CASSLGGTGAHEQYF. Written as DNA, the CDR3 is TGTGCCAGCAGCTTAGGGGGGACAGGGGCCCACGAGCAGTACTTC.

V and J are TRBV6-1 and TRBJ2-7, with TRBD1 matching over 7 bases. Germline values: CDR1 MNHNS, CDR2 SASEGT. The length of the CDR3 is 13 residues. V was clipped by 6 bases and J by 3 bases; unmatched bases: 5. The CDR3 bases are TGTGCCAGCAGGGCCGGGACAGTCTACGAGCAGTACTTC. Translation gives CASRAGTVYEQYF.

This clone is a singleton in its sample. The chain has TRBV15 and TRBJ2-1; 7 bases agree with TRBD2. CDR3 length: 19 amino acids. Germline CDR1 is LNHNV and CDR2 is YYDKDF (reference sequence). After removal of 0 bases from V and 1 base from J, the junction contained 12 bases not matched to a gene. The CDR3 region has the DNA TGTGCCACCAGCAGAGATTTGGGGAGCGGGGAGGGGTCCTACAATGAGCAGTTCTTC. This translates into CATSRDLGSGEGSYNEQFF.

CDR3 sequence: CASSLQAGYEQYF. DNA of the CDR3: TGTGCCAGCAGCTTGCAGGCTGGCTACGAGCAGTACTTC. This rearrangement joins TRBV7-3 to TRBJ2-7; D is uncertain. V was shortened by 3 bases and J by 3 bases, with 9 bases between the two germline ends. Germline-derived CDR1 and CDR2 are SGHTA and FQGTGA. The CDR3 runs 13 residues.

The J gene is TRBJ1-1, the V gene TRBV9; TRBD1 agrees at 7 bases. V shed 4 bases and J 4 bases; nucleotides not matched to a gene: 7. In germline, CDR1 is SGDLS, CDR2 YYNGEE. The CDR3 totals 14 residues. The CDR3 region is CASSPRQGGTEAFF. CDR3 bases: TGTGCCAGCAGCCCCCGACAGGGAGGCACTGAAGCTTTCTTT.

This chain joins TRBV4-1 and TRBJ2-2; the D gene is possibly TRBD1 (5 bases). Looked up from germline, CDR1 is MGHRA and CDR2 is YSYEKL. The CDR3 has 19 amino acids. Between the trimmed V and J ends, which lost 0 bases and 0 bases, there was a span of 17 bases. CDR3 in DNA: TGCGCCAGCAGCCAAGATGTCGCAGGGATGTTCGCGAACACCGGGGAGCTGTTTTTT. Its translation is CASSQDVAGMFANTGELFF.

The chain combines TRBV5-1 with TRBJ2-5, with 8 bases matching TRBD2. Per the germline V gene, CDR1 is SGHRS and CDR2 is YFSETQ. With V trimmed by 0 bases and J by 7 bases, 2 bases remained unmatched. CDR3 size: 13 residues. DNA of the CDR3: TGCGCCAGCAGCTTGGACGGGACTAGGACCCAGTACTTC. Translation: CASSLDGTRTQYF. Full variable domain (rest looked up from reference TRBV5-1 and TRBJ2-5): KAGVTQTPRYLIKTRGQQVTLSCSPISGHRSVSWYQQTPGQGLQFLFEYFSETQRNKGNFPGRFSGRQFSNSRSEMNVSTLELGDSALYLCASSLDGTRTQYFGPGTRLLVL.

The rearrangement links TRBV6-1 to TRBJ1-3; D ambiguous. Germline V gives CDR1 MNHNS, CDR2 SASEGT. This CDR3 spans 18 amino acids. Between the trimmed V and J ends, which lost 4 bases and 0 bases, there was a span of 19 bases. The CDR3 sequence is CASSGLRGSPSSGNTIYF. DNA of the CDR3: TGTGCCAGCAGTGGCCTCCGAGGCTCTCCAAGCTCTGGAAACACCATATATTTT.

The J gene is TRBJ1-4, the V gene TRBV15, with 8 positions matching TRBD1. The CDR3 runs 15 residues. Germline loops: CDR1 LNHNV, CDR2 YYDKDF (reference sequence). V shed 5 bases, J shed 6 bases, and the junction held 8 bases outside the gene matches. The chain's CDR3 is CATSEVRQGYEKLFF. The CDR3 DNA is TGTGCCACCAGCGAGGTGAGACAGGGGTATGAAAAACTGTTTTTT.

In its sample, this clone was seen a few times. The V gene is TRBV5-6, the J gene TRBJ1-5, with 11 bases aligning to TRBD1. The CDR3 sequence is 19 residues long. Germline V lookup: CDR1 SGHDT, CDR2 YYEEEE. Germline trimming cut 0 bases from V and 7 bases from J; bases unmatched to any gene: 15. CDR3 in amino acids: CASSLGGTGGNMRLQPQHF. In DNA form, the CDR3 reads TGTGCCAGCAGCTTGGGAGGGACAGGGGGTAACATGAGATTACAGCCCCAGCATTTT. Combining the CDR3 with reference TRBV5-6 and TRBJ1-5 gives the whole variable domain DAGVTQSPTHLIKTRGQQVTLRCSPKSGHDTVSWYQQALGQGPQFIFQYYEEEERQRGNFPDRFSGHQFPNYSSELNVNALLLGDSALYLCASSLGGTGGNMRLQPQHFGDGTRLSIL.

The CDR3 coding sequence is TGTGCCAGCAGCTTTGGTAGAGGACAGGGTAACGAGCAGTACTTC. Protein sequence: CASSFGRGQGNEQYF. The chain uses TRBV5-4 and TRBJ2-7, with 8 bases lining up with TRBD1. The CDR3 has 15 amino acids. Germline trimming cut 2 bases from V and 5 bases from J; bases unmatched to any gene: 9. In germline, CDR1 is SGHNT, CDR2 YYREEE (reference sequence). Full variable domain (missing parts from reference TRBV5-4 and TRBJ2-7): ETGVTQSPTHLIKTRGQQVTLRCSSQSGHNTVSWYQQALGQGPQFIFQYYREEENGRGNFPPRFSGLQFPNYSSELNVNALELDDSALYLCASSFGRGQGNEQYFGPGTRLTVT.

This chain links TRBV25-1 with TRBJ1-1; D ambiguous. The V end lost 3 bases, the J end lost 3 bases, and 14 bases lay between the germline ends. The germline gives CDR1 MGHDK, CDR2 SYGVNS. CDR3 size: 15 residues. This CDR3 is CASSDRAPRDTEAFF. DNA of the CDR3: TGTGCCAGCAGTGACCGGGCCCCGAGGGACACTGAAGCTTTCTTT.

V is TRBV4-3 and J is TRBJ2-5; D may be TRBD2 (6 bases). The V end lost 2 bases, the J end lost 0 bases, and 16 bases lay between the germline ends. The CDR3 totals 17 residues. In germline, CDR1 is LGHNA, CDR2 YSLEER. The CDR3 protein is CASSQSTGLPYQETQYF. DNA of the CDR3: TGCGCCAGCAGCCAATCAACGGGACTTCCGTACCAAGAGACCCAGTACTTC.

The chain has TRBV10-3 and TRBJ1-3; tentatively, D is TRBD1 (5 bases). Trimming took off 11 bases at V and 2 bases at J, with 19 bases between the two ends. Germline V gene lookup returns CDR1 ENHRY and CDR2 SYGVKD. This CDR3 is built from 15 residues. In DNA form, the CDR3 reads TGTGCCGTACTCGGGACTCTTTTAACTGGAAACACCATATATTTT. It specifies CAVLGTLLTGNTIYF.

The rearrangement joins TRBV4-1 to TRBJ1-1; D perhaps matches TRBD1 (6 bases). The V gene's germline CDR1 is MGHRA and CDR2 YSYEKL. The CDR3 spans 19 residues. Trimming left V 0 bases short and J 4 bases short, with 24 bases between. The CDR3 loop is CASSQDRVRGHSRGTEAFF. The CDR3, as DNA: TGCGCCAGCAGCCAAGATCGGGTTCGGGGACACTCTAGGGGCACTGAAGCTTTCTTT.

This chain joins TRBV28 and TRBJ1-5; D is perhaps TRBD1 (5 bases). In germline, CDR1 is MDHEN, CDR2 SYDVKM. V was clipped by 3 bases and J by 9 bases, with 15 bases between them. This CDR3 spans 14 amino acids. In DNA, the CDR3 is TGTGCCAGCAGTTTGCTGCGACAGTTGGCGCCCCAGCATTTT. This codes for CASSLLRQLAPQHF.

Details on this clone: Its ends do not fully match the called genes, so a read error is possible. The chain has TRBV11-2 and TRBJ1-1, with a tentative D call TRBD1 (5 bases). Germline CDR1 is SGHAT and CDR2 is FQNNGV. This CDR3 spans 15 amino acids. The CDR3 region is CASSLEVGGNAEAFF. DNA for the CDR3: TGTGCCAGCAGCTTAGAAGTGGGGGGGAACGCTGAAGCTTTCTTT.

V gene TRBV6-4 combines with J gene TRBJ1-6, with TRBD1 identical over 11 bases. This CDR3 has 15 residues. Germline V gene data show CDR1 as MRHNA and CDR2 as SNTAGT. J gave up 7 bases and V 8 bases, and 7 bases lay outside the gene matches. This chain's CDR3 is CASAQGQGGNSPLHF. In nucleotides, the CDR3 is TGTGCCAGCGCACAGGGACAGGGGGGGAATTCACCCCTCCACTTT.

The chain combines TRBV18 with TRBJ2-5, with D perhaps matching TRBD1 (5 bases). The CDR3 is 16 residues long. The V end was cut by 2 bases, the J end by 3 bases, with 16 bases between. CDR1 and CDR2 from the germline V gene are KGHSH and LQKENI. The CDR3 region is CASSPSGAKRKETQYF. For the CDR3, the DNA is TGTGCCAGCTCACCAAGTGGGGCGAAAAGGAAAGAGACCCAGTACTTC.

This chain connects TRBV5-1 to TRBJ2-5; 8 nucleotides agree with TRBD1. The CDR3 length is 16 residues. From germline, CDR1 is SGHRS and CDR2 YFSETQ. After removal of 10 bases from V and 1 base from J, the junction contained 15 bases not matched to a gene. CDR3 sequence reads: CAGRTGHGGVQETQYF. In nucleotides, the CDR3 is TGCGCCGGACGGACAGGGCATGGGGGTGTCCAAGAGACCCAGTACTTC. Full variable domain (remainder filled in from reference TRBV5-1 and TRBJ2-5): KAGVTQTPRYLIKTRGQQVTLSCSPISGHRSVSWYQQTPGQGLQFLFEYFSETQRNKGNFPGRFSGRQFSNSRSEMNVSTLELGDSALYLCAGRTGHGGVQETQYFGPGTRLLVL.

The chain couples TRBV14 to TRBJ1-2, with 7 bases lining up with TRBD1. The germline V gene has CDR1 SGHDN and CDR2 FVKESK. The V gene end was trimmed by 4 bases and the J gene end by 1 base; junction bases not matched to a gene: 9. The CDR3 sequence is 16 residues long. The CDR3 loop reads CASSLRQGLNNYGYTF. As DNA, the CDR3 is TGTGCCAGCAGCCTTAGACAGGGCTTAAATAACTATGGCTACACCTTC.

J is TRBJ1-6 and V is TRBV7-2; no clear D gene. The V gene lost 3 bases and the J gene lost 4 bases, with 7 bases spanning the gap. Germline V gene lookup returns CDR1 SGHTA and CDR2 FQGNSA. The CDR3 sequence is 14 residues long. The CDR3 nucleotides read TGTGCCAGCAGCTTGGTACAGTATAATTCACCCCTCCACTTT. Residues: CASSLVQYNSPLHF.

The chain combines TRBV18 with TRBJ1-1; 7 bases line up with TRBD1. Germline-derived CDR1 and CDR2 are KGHSH and LQKENI. This CDR3 has 14 residues. Trimming cost V 1 base and J 4 bases; bases outside gene matches: 3. CDR3 bases: TGTGCCAGCTCACCACAGACAGGGTTCACTGAAGCTTTCTTT. Protein product: CASSPQTGFTEAFF.

This clone has a handful of counts. This chain uses TRBV7-9 with TRBJ1-1; D might be TRBD1 (6 bases). Trimming removed 3 bases at V and 7 bases at J, with 9 bases between. Per the germline V gene, CDR1 is SEHNR and CDR2 is FQNEAQ (reference sequence). The CDR3 extends over 12 amino acids. CDR3 region: CASSFQGNEAFF. DNA of the CDR3: TGTGCCAGCAGCTTCCAGGGGAATGAAGCTTTCTTT.

The V gene is TRBV7-6, the J gene TRBJ1-5, with 8 bases fitting TRBD1. V shed 3 bases and J 0 bases; nucleotides not matched to a gene: 19. Germline V CDR1 and CDR2: SGHVS, FNYEAQ. The CDR3 length is 21 residues. Here the CDR3 reads CASSFGTGGRFGIYSNQPQHF. Written as DNA, the CDR3 is TGTGCCAGCAGCTTTGGCACAGGGGGTCGGTTCGGGATATATAGCAATCAGCCCCAGCATTTT.